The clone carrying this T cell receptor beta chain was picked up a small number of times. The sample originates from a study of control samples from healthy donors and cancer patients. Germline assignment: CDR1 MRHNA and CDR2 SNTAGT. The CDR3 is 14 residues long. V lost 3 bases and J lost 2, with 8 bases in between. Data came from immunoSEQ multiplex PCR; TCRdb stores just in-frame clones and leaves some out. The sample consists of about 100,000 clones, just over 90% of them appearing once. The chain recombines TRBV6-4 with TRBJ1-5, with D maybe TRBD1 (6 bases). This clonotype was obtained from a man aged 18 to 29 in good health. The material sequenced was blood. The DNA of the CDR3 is TGTGCCAGCAGTGAGGGGGCTGGCAATCAGCCCCAGCATTTT. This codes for CASSEGAGNQPQHF.